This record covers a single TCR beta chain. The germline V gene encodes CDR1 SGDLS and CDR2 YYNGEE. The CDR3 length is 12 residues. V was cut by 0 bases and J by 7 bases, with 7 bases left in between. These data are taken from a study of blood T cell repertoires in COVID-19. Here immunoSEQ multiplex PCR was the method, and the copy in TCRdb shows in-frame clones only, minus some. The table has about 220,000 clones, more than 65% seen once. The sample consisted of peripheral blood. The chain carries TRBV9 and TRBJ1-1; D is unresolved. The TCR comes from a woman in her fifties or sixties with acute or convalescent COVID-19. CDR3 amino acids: CASSVAGREAFF. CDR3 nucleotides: TGTGCCAGCAGCGTAGCTGGGCGTGAAGCTTTCTTT.